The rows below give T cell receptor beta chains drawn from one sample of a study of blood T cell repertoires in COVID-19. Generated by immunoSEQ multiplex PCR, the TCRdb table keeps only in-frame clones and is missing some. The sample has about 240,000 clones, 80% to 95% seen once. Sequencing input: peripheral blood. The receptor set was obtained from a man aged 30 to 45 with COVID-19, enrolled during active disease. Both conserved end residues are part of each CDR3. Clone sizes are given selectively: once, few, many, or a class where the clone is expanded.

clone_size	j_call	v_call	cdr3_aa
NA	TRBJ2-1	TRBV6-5	CASKGSQGSYNEQFF
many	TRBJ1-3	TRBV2	CASSEGRTGNTIYF
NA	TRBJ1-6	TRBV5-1	CASSSKLGQGLDSPLHF
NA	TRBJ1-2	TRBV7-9	CASSFGGTVNYGYTF
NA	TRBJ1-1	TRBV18	CASSTDSLNTEAFF
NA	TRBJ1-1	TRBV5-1	CASSLGTGKGVEAFF
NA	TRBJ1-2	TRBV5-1	CASSLSGELRYTF
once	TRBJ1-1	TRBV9	CASSVDRRGTEAFF
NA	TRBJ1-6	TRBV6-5	CASTLGQGFRSPLHF
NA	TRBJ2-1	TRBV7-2	CASSLGFSSGGPYNEQFF
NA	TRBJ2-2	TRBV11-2	CASSLNTGDTGELFF
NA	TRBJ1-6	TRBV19	CASTPPRAVNSPLHF
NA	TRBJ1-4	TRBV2	CASRDRGGEKLFF
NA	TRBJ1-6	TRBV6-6	CASRITGTEGSSPLHF
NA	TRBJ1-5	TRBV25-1	CASSEGQGDQPQHF
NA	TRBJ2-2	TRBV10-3	CAITRQGDTGELFF
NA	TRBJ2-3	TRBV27	CASSTGTTYQYF
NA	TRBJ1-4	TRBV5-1	CASSAKGTPTTNEKLFF
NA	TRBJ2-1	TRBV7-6	CASSPRDSQWEQFF
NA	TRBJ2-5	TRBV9	CASSVLAGGRQETQYF
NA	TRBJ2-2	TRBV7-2	CASSFGLAVTGELFF
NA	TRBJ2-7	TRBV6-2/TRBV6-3	CASSYSRSGEQYF
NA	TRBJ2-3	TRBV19	CASVQGNTDTQYF
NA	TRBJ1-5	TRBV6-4	CASSDSILGQRLYSNQPQHF
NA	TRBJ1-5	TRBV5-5	CASSLDSYINQPQHF
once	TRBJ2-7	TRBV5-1	CASSWSGQGFYEQYF
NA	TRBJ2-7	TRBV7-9	CASSFLAGTYEQYF
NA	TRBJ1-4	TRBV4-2	CASSQDRTGAGEKLFF
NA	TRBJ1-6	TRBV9	CASREETGNSPLHF
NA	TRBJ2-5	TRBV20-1	CSASVAASGQKETQYF
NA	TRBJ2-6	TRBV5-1	CASSLGQGSGANVLTF
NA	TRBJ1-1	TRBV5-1	CASSGITQGATEAFF
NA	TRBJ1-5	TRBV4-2	CASSQEPGQRGNQPQHF
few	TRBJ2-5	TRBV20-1	CSASRGTQYF
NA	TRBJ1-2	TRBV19	CAMWDRGSGYTF
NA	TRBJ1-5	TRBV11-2	CASSLDGNAQPQHF
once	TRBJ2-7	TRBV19	CASSIDIQGAYEQYF
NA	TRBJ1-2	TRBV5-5	CASNPQAGESGYGYTF
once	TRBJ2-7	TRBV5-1	CASSLGTGEEQYF
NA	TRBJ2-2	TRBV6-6	CASSYSREGGELFF
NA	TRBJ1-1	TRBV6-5	CASTPPTGQEAFF
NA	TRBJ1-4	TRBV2	CASRSTGSNEKLFF
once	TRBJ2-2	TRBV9	CASSLQASSGAYTGELFF
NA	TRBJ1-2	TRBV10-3	CAISAVQGTVNGYTF
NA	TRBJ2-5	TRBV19	CASSMVRGEETQYF